The present entry profiles one TCR beta chain with its context. Its antigen is not yet known. Base qualities were left out, and no much larger clone turns up one base away. Using the deep immunoSEQ assay, TCR CDR3 regions were amplified from genomic DNA by multiplex PCR. Extracted genomic DNA from each cell subset was spread evenly across all wells of several immunoSEQ 96-well plates, with each plate serving as a replicate. For sorted subsets, roughly 200 ng of genomic DNA, equivalent to 30,000 or so T cell genomes, went into each replicate PCR. The purified libraries were quantified using a Qubit 3.0 fluorometer, sized with a Bioanalyzer 2100, and then quantified again using the KAPA Library Quantification kit. A separate single-read 150-cycle Illumina NextSeq 550 flow cell was used to sequence each immunoSEQ 96-well plate. In the authors' own workflow: The immunoSEQ output contained only junctional sequences without quality scores, so filtering could not match that applied to full-length reads. Sequences were annotated with PyIR, a Python wrapper for IgBLAST v1.9, and V/J genes and CDR3 were assigned using IMGT germline references. Reads were removed for weak V/J assignments (E-value above 1e-6), missing CDR3, stop codons, out-of-frame junctions, or ambiguous translated residues. A V3J clonotype was defined by an identical inferred V gene, J gene, and CDR3 amino acid sequence. To compute the percentage overlap between repertoires, the number of shared unique clonotypes was divided by the size of the smaller repertoire. RTK rarefaction, the Chao1 estimator, and Recon v2.1 estimates of unobserved clonotypes were used to assess repertoire richness. Generation probabilities for all TCRbeta clonotypes obtained by the gDNA method from a handful of donors were computed using OLGA. The table comes from immuneACCESS by way of TCRdb, which keeps in-frame sequences with V and J called. Part of the clones is missing from these tables; in studies checked, under half for an unresolved V gene and the rest for unknown reasons. V, J and clone size are taken as reported in that table, and D and trimming were inferred from the DNA itself. The sample includes over a million clones, with about 74% observed a single time. The ten largest clones represent roughly 1.5% of the sample.

Healthy HIV-negative adults with no recently reported acute infections or vaccinations were included as donors. Every donor was a Caucasian adult living in Nashville, Tennessee, USA. CD4+ T cells were enriched by magnetic negative selection, after which naive cells were positively selected on CD45RA and the negative fraction was taken as the memory subset. After blood collection by leukapheresis, PBMCs were isolated using Ficoll-Histopaque density gradient centrifugation and then cryopreserved in the vapor phase of liquid nitrogen. Analytical flow cytometry was used to check the purity and quantity of every magnetically sorted T cell population. Each sorted fraction had its genomic DNA isolated and then quantified by UV absorbance on a Nanodrop 2000c. This record belongs to a study of shared clonotypes between healthy human individuals (TCRdb year 2020). General notes on the study: A few men and a couple of women, aged 18 to 49 years, made up the cohort. For each donor, three plates each were used for CD4 naive and CD4 memory, two plates were used for CD8 naive, and one plate was used for CD8 memory. Blood TCR repertoires of four to six healthy adults were deeply sequenced to estimate repertoire size and the extent of clonotype sharing between individuals. To increase sequencing depth and limit assay-specific biases, TCR repertoire library preparation and sequencing were carried out by different laboratories using diverse techniques. Per donor, leukapheresis produced somewhere between about 0.85 and 8.9 billion PBMCs.

The CDR3 covers 14 residues, taking in both the cysteine and the phenylalanine. The read is trimmed to its CDR3 DNA, 42 bases read in frame from base 1. As encoded in the germline V gene, CDR1 is MNHNS while CDR2 is SASEGT. The full study reports these points: Naive subsets generally had larger estimated clonotype richness than memory subsets. Even with the large sequencing depth, rarefaction of the sorted-subset datasets indicated that sequencing was incomplete. Compared with non-shared clonotypes, the clonotypes found in all four sorted-subset donors had higher generation probabilities. Sampling was limited to blood, and TCR repertoires in tissue likely differ from TCR repertoires in blood. Because the study included only a small number of donors, the genetic and exposure-history diversity represented was limited. Pairwise subsampling led to the expectation that sequencing depth would affect the degree of clonotype sharing among donors. Sharing across a few donors was observed for roughly 5.4% of naive CD4, over 3% of naive CD8, about 2.3% of memory CD4, and about 0.4% of memory CD8 clonotypes.

The origin of this receptor is a man between 18 and 29 years old in good health. The rearranged segments are TRBV6-1 and TRBJ2-5, and 9 junction bases match TRBD1. Matching the DNA end better, TRBJ2-7 makes the J call doubtful. The sequencing sample was made of memory CD4+ T cells sorted from blood. The sample's cell subset or site label is to be understood as: CD45RA-negative fraction. In nucleotides, the sequence is TGTGCCAGCACCCTTCGGACAGGGGACCACGAGCAGTACTTC. Its coded protein is CASTLRTGDHEQYF.